The rows below give T cell receptor beta chains drawn from one sample of a study of CD4 T cells in relation to SARS-CoV-2 and coronaviruses. Antigens for these TCRs are unknown. The repertoire was sequenced with immunoSEQ multiplex PCR; TCRdb's copy has only in-frame clones and lacks some. The table has 15,000 to 20,000 clones, roughly four fifths seen once. The specimen sequenced was CD4+ T cells from PBMCs, cultured in vitro. The receptors stem from a human donor in good health. Both conserved end residues are part of each CDR3. A D gene is named only where the DNA matches it firmly. A row's size may be missing; if present it is once, few, many or a size class.

D: NA; J: TRBJ1-1; V: TRBV4-1; size: few; DNA: TGCGCCAGCAGCCAAGATCGGCGGGGATCGAACACTGAAGCTTTCTTT; CDR3: CASSQDRRGSNTEAFF
D: TRBD1; J: TRBJ2-5; V: TRBV5-1; size: NA; DNA: TGCGCCAGCAGCTTGTGGACAGGGGGGCAAGAGACCCAGTACTTC; CDR3: CASSLWTGGQETQYF
D: NA; J: TRBJ2-1; V: TRBV7-6; size: NA; DNA: TGTGCCAGCAGCCCTGGGGGGGCCTCCTACAATGAGCAGTTCTTC; CDR3: CASSPGGASYNEQFF
D: NA; J: TRBJ1-1; V: TRBV29-1; size: NA; DNA: TGCAGCGGTCACAGGTCGAACACTGAAGCTTTCTTT; CDR3: CSGHRSNTEAFF
D: NA; J: TRBJ2-5; V: TRBV7-9; size: NA; DNA: TGTGCCAGCAGTCCGGCGGCCCAGTACTTC; CDR3: CASSPAAQYF
D: NA; J: TRBJ2-4; V: TRBV6-5; size: NA; DNA: TGTGCTTCTTCTGAGCAGGGTGTGGACATTCAGTACTTC; CDR3: CASSEQGVDIQYF
D: TRBD2; J: TRBJ2-3; V: TRBV6-1; size: NA; DNA: TGTGCCAGCAGTGAATGGGGGGAGGGTAGCACAGATACGCAGTATTTT; CDR3: CASSEWGEGSTDTQYF
D: TRBD2; J: TRBJ2-1; V: TRBV7-2; size: NA; DNA: TGTGCCAGCAGCTTAAAACAAAGACTAGCGAGCAATGAGCAGTTCTTC; CDR3: CASSLKQRLASNEQFF
D: TRBD1; J: TRBJ2-5; V: TRBV5-1; size: NA; DNA: TGCGCCAGCAGCTTGACAGGGGGCGTACGGGAGACCCAGTACTTC; CDR3: CASSLTGGVRETQYF
D: NA; J: TRBJ1-2; V: TRBV5-1; size: NA; DNA: TGCGCCAGCAGCCCCGGGGAAACTATTGGCTACACCTTC; CDR3: CASSPGETIGYTF
D: NA; J: TRBJ2-3; V: TRBV4-1; size: few; DNA: TGCGCCAGCAGCCAAGAATCGGCGGGAACCTTTACGCAGTATTTT; CDR3: CASSQESAGTFTQYF
D: NA; J: TRBJ1-1; V: TRBV29-1; size: NA; DNA: TGCAGCGTTGAGGACAGTCTACTGGGGAACACTGAAGCTTTCTTT; CDR3: CSVEDSLLGNTEAFF
D: NA; J: TRBJ1-1; V: TRBV2; size: NA; DNA: TGTGCCAGCAGCCAAGGCGGTTTGAACACTGAAGCTTTCTTT; CDR3: CASSQGGLNTEAFF
D: TRBD2; J: TRBJ2-3; V: TRBV6-2/TRBV6-3; size: NA; DNA: TGTGCCAGCAGTTACCCTAGGGGGCTAGCGGGAGTTGGGGCAGATACGCAGTATTTT; CDR3: CASSYPRGLAGVGADTQYF
D: TRBD1; J: TRBJ1-4; V: TRBV7-9; size: few; DNA: TGTGCCGCCACAGGGGCCACTGATGAAAAACTGTTTTTT; CDR3: CAATGATDEKLFF
D: NA; J: TRBJ2-7; V: TRBV2; size: NA; DNA: TGTGCCAGCAGTGAGAGCGGCCCCTACGAGCAGTACTTC; CDR3: CASSESGPYEQYF
D: TRBD1; J: TRBJ1-2; V: TRBV18; size: NA; DNA: TGTGCCAGCTCACCAAACTCGGGACAGGTTACCTATGGCTACACCTTC; CDR3: CASSPNSGQVTYGYTF
D: NA; J: TRBJ2-7; V: TRBV19; size: NA; DNA: TGTGCCAGTAGTATATCGGCAGGTCCCTACGAGCAGTACTTC; CDR3: CASSISAGPYEQYF
D: NA; J: TRBJ1-1; V: TRBV19; size: NA; DNA: TGTGCCAGTAGCCAAACAGGGCCCATGAACACTGAAGCTTTCTTT; CDR3: CASSQTGPMNTEAFF
D: TRBD1; J: TRBJ1-2; V: TRBV6-6; size: NA; DNA: TGTGCCAGCAGTTTCGAGACAGGGGGCGCAGATGGCTACACCTTC; CDR3: CASSFETGGADGYTF
D: TRBD1; J: TRBJ2-3; V: TRBV6-5; size: NA; DNA: TGTGCCGGATCGACAGGGGAAGCAGATACGCAGTATTTT; CDR3: CAGSTGEADTQYF
D: NA; J: TRBJ1-3; V: TRBV19; size: few; DNA: TGTGCCAGTAGTATGGGGGGGCACTTCGCTGGAAACACCATATATTTT; CDR3: CASSMGGHFAGNTIYF
D: NA; J: TRBJ1-6; V: TRBV2; size: few; DNA: TGTGCCAGCAGCGAAAACGGGGATACGTCACCCCTCCACTTT; CDR3: CASSENGDTSPLHF
D: NA; J: TRBJ2-3; V: TRBV5-6; size: NA; DNA: TGTGCCAGCAGCTTTACAGGGCTCGGCACAGATACGCAGTATTTT; CDR3: CASSFTGLGTDTQYF
D: TRBD2; J: TRBJ2-5; V: TRBV9; size: medium-sized; DNA: TGTGCCAGCAGCACTCTAGCGGGTGGCCAAGAGACCCAGTACTTC; CDR3: CASSTLAGGQETQYF
D: NA; J: TRBJ2-3; V: TRBV5-1; size: few; DNA: TGCGCCAGCAGCTTGGGCTCCCAGGGGGATACGCAGTATTTT; CDR3: CASSLGSQGDTQYF
D: NA; J: TRBJ2-6; V: TRBV19; size: NA; DNA: TGTGCCAGTACCCTCTGGTCCGCGGGACATCAGAGCTCTGGGGCCAACGTCCTGACTTTC; CDR3: CASTLWSAGHQSSGANVLTF
D: NA; J: TRBJ1-5; V: TRBV4-3; size: NA; DNA: TGCGCCAGCAGCCAAGATATTAATAAGGGTCAGCCCCAGCATTTT; CDR3: CASSQDINKGQPQHF
D: NA; J: TRBJ2-5; V: TRBV7-2; size: once; DNA: TGTGCCAGCAGTCTTACTTTGAACAGCCTCCAAGAGACCCAGTACTTC; CDR3: CASSLTLNSLQETQYF
D: TRBD2; J: TRBJ2-2; V: TRBV30; size: NA; DNA: TGTGCCTGGAGGCTAGCGGGAGGGACCGGGGAGCTGTTTTTT; CDR3: CAWRLAGGTGELFF
D: NA; J: TRBJ1-1; V: TRBV7-2; size: once; DNA: TGTGCCAGCAGCCTCCAACAGGGATCGCACACTGAAGCTTTCTTT; CDR3: CASSLQQGSHTEAFF
D: NA; J: TRBJ2-2; V: TRBV21-1; size: NA; DNA: TGTGCCAGCAGCCATAGGCAACTAAGAGCAGCCACCGGGGAGCTGTTTTTT; CDR3: CASSHRQLRAATGELFF
D: TRBD2; J: TRBJ2-2; V: TRBV28; size: few; DNA: TGTGCCAGCAGTTTACAAGGGTTAGCGGGTGGACCCGGGGAGCTGTTTTTT; CDR3: CASSLQGLAGGPGELFF
D: NA; J: TRBJ1-4; V: TRBV27; size: NA; DNA: TGTGCCAGCAGTTTCAGGGTTAGGGGTGAAAAACTGTTTTTT; CDR3: CASSFRVRGEKLFF
D: NA; J: TRBJ2-7; V: TRBV4-3; size: NA; DNA: TGCGCCAGCAGCCAAGATCGGCACTCCGACTACGAGCAGTACTTC; CDR3: CASSQDRHSDYEQYF
D: TRBD2; J: TRBJ2-1; V: TRBV4-1; size: NA; DNA: TGCGCCAGCAGCAGTCCCCGGGACTACCCACTACAAGATGAGCAGTTCTTC; CDR3: CASSSPRDYPLQDEQFF
D: TRBD1; J: TRBJ1-6; V: TRBV16; size: NA; DNA: TGTGCCAGCAGCCAAAATCAAGGACAGGGCAATTCACCCCTCCACTTT; CDR3: CASSQNQGQGNSPLHF
D: TRBD2; J: TRBJ2-5; V: TRBV6-5; size: NA; DNA: TGTGCCACCCGGGGGGTCGGAGAGACCCAGTACTTC; CDR3: CATRGVGETQYF
D: TRBD1; J: TRBJ1-2; V: TRBV19; size: NA; DNA: TGTGCCAGTAGTATTCAGGCAGGGGGCTCGAAAGGCTACACCTTC; CDR3: CASSIQAGGSKGYTF
D: TRBD1; J: TRBJ1-4; V: TRBV30; size: NA; DNA: TGTGCCTGCGGGACAGGGTCTGAAAAACTGTTTTTT; CDR3: CACGTGSEKLFF
D: NA; J: TRBJ2-2; V: TRBV4-3; size: NA; DNA: TGCGCCAGCAGCCAAGGGCGGGGGCAGGGCACCGGGGAGCTGTTTTTT; CDR3: CASSQGRGQGTGELFF
D: TRBD2; J: TRBJ2-3; V: TRBV5-1; size: NA; DNA: TGCGCCAGCGGGCTGCTAGCGGGATGGGCAGATACGCAGTATTTT; CDR3: CASGLLAGWADTQYF